A selection of T cell receptor beta chains follows, all from one sample in a study of regulatory T cells in long-lasting Graves disease. A single record per CDR3 protein comes from TCRdb applying MiXCR to the multiplex PCR reads. The sample contains 350,000 to 550,000 distinct CDR3 sequences, approximately 15% of which appear only once. Separately, the same data were catalogued under a study of T cells in Graves' hyperthyroidism and ophthalmopathy.

The starting material was peripheral blood mononuclear cells (PBMCs), obtained at new diagnosis, from a patient treated with antithyroid drugs. The receptor source for this set is a woman between 50 and 59 years old with Graves disease. Each CDR3 is given with its conserved first and last residue. A D gene is named only where the DNA matches it firmly. Clone size appears in some rows only: once, few, many, or a class for an expanded clone.

D gene: -
V gene: TRBV2
clone size: many
J gene: TRBJ2-5
CDR3 DNA: TGTGCCAGCAGTGAAGCGCGGGAGACCCAGTACTTC
CDR3 protein: CASSEARETQYF

D gene: -
V gene: TRBV28
clone size: many
J gene: TRBJ2-2
CDR3 DNA: TGTGCCAGCAGTTTGTATAGCGGGAACACCGGGGAGCTGTTTTTT
CDR3 protein: CASSLYSGNTGELFF

D gene: TRBD2
V gene: TRBV6-2/TRBV6-3
clone size: many
J gene: TRBJ2-1
CDR3 DNA: TGTGCCAGCAGTTTAAGGACTAGCAGGCTGGGTTTATCCTACAATGAGCAGTTCTTC
CDR3 protein: CASSLRTSRLGLSYNEQFF

D gene: -
V gene: TRBV12-3/TRBV12-4
clone size: many
J gene: TRBJ2-3
CDR3 DNA: TGTGCCAGCAGTTTAGTTGTGGTGTCTACGCAGTATTTT
CDR3 protein: CASSLVVVSTQYF

D gene: -
V gene: TRBV20-1
clone size: -
J gene: TRBJ2-2
CDR3 DNA: TGCAGTGCTAGAGTTGCAGGGAACACCGGGGAGCTGTTTTTT
CDR3 protein: CSARVAGNTGELFF

D gene: -
V gene: TRBV4-1
clone size: -
J gene: TRBJ2-7
CDR3 DNA: TGCGCCAGCAGCCAAGCCTGGGGACGATCGACCTACGGGCAGTACTTC
CDR3 protein: CASSQAWGRSTYGQYF

D gene: TRBD2
V gene: TRBV12-3/TRBV12-4
clone size: many
J gene: TRBJ2-1
CDR3 DNA: TGTGCCAGCAGTCCCTGGACTAGTCCGTACAATGAGCAGTTCTTC
CDR3 protein: CASSPWTSPYNEQFF

D gene: -
V gene: TRBV7-9
clone size: many
J gene: TRBJ2-7
CDR3 DNA: TGTGCCAGCAGCGTCAGGGACCGTGTCCTGCCTTACGAGCAGTACTTC
CDR3 protein: CASSVRDRVLPYEQYF

D gene: TRBD2
V gene: TRBV2
clone size: many
J gene: TRBJ2-1
CDR3 DNA: TGTGCCAGCAGTCGAGCGGGGTCCTACAATGAGCAGTTCTTC
CDR3 protein: CASSRAGSYNEQFF

D gene: -
V gene: TRBV6-5
clone size: many
J gene: TRBJ1-1
CDR3 DNA: TGTGCCAGCAGTTACTCTCAGGGGATGAACACTGAAGCTTTCTTT
CDR3 protein: CASSYSQGMNTEAFF

D gene: TRBD2
V gene: TRBV4-1
clone size: -
J gene: TRBJ2-7
CDR3 DNA: TGCGCCAGCAGCCTTTCGGAAACTAGCGACTACGAGCAGTACTTC
CDR3 protein: CASSLSETSDYEQYF

D gene: TRBD2
V gene: TRBV4-1
clone size: -
J gene: TRBJ2-2
CDR3 DNA: TGCGCCAGCAGCCAAGGGGATATGGGACTAGCGGGAGTCAACACCGGGGAGCTGTTTTTT
CDR3 protein: CASSQGDMGLAGVNTGELFF

D gene: -
V gene: TRBV28
clone size: -
J gene: TRBJ2-1
CDR3 DNA: TGTGCCAGCACCATAACTGGGGACACACTTAGCAATGAGCAGTTCTTC
CDR3 protein: CASTITGDTLSNEQFF

D gene: -
V gene: TRBV28
clone size: many
J gene: TRBJ1-4
CDR3 DNA: TGTGCCAGCAGTGGGGGGGGATCTAATGAAAAACTGTTTTTT
CDR3 protein: CASSGGGSNEKLFF

D gene: -
V gene: TRBV11-2
clone size: many
J gene: TRBJ1-5
CDR3 DNA: TGTGCCAGCAGCATGGGGGCAGGCCGCAATCAGCCCCAGCATTTT
CDR3 protein: CASSMGAGRNQPQHF

D gene: -
V gene: TRBV7-9
clone size: many
J gene: TRBJ2-1
CDR3 DNA: TGTGCCAGCAGCTTAAAGTTTCAAGGGGGAACTCCCACCAATGAGCAGTTCTTC
CDR3 protein: CASSLKFQGGTPTNEQFF

D gene: TRBD1
V gene: TRBV9
clone size: many
J gene: TRBJ1-1
CDR3 DNA: TGTGCCAGCAGCGAGGGGACAGGGAACATTGGAGCTTTCTTT
CDR3 protein: CASSEGTGNIGAFF

D gene: TRBD1
V gene: TRBV12-3/TRBV12-4
clone size: many
J gene: TRBJ2-5
CDR3 DNA: TGTGCCAGCAGTCTGAGCCTCATCGGACAGGGGGCCCAGTACTTC
CDR3 protein: CASSLSLIGQGAQYF

D gene: TRBD1
V gene: TRBV7-6
clone size: few
J gene: TRBJ2-6
CDR3 DNA: TGTGCCAGCAGCTTAGTTCGTTCAGGGGGCTACTCTGGGGCCAACGTCCTGACTTTC
CDR3 protein: CASSLVRSGGYSGANVLTF

D gene: -
V gene: TRBV5-4
clone size: few
J gene: TRBJ2-4
CDR3 DNA: TGTGCCAGCAGGAGGGGAGAAAACATTCAGTACTTC
CDR3 protein: CASRRGENIQYF

D gene: TRBD2
V gene: TRBV5-6
clone size: -
J gene: TRBJ2-2
CDR3 DNA: TGTGCCAGCAGCGCCGTCCGACTAGCGGGAGAGGGGACCGGGGAGCTGTTTTTT
CDR3 protein: CASSAVRLAGEGTGELFF

D gene: -
V gene: TRBV12-3/TRBV12-4
clone size: many
J gene: TRBJ2-1
CDR3 DNA: TGTGCCAGCAGTTTCCATGAGCAGTTCTTC
CDR3 protein: CASSFHEQFF

D gene: -
V gene: TRBV18
clone size: many
J gene: TRBJ2-3
CDR3 DNA: TGTGCCAGCTCACCCCGAGAGGGGCGTAGCACAGATACGCAGTATTTT
CDR3 protein: CASSPREGRSTDTQYF

D gene: -
V gene: TRBV20-1
clone size: many
J gene: TRBJ2-2
CDR3 DNA: TGCAGTGCTGTTCCAGGGGACACCGGGGAGCTGTTTTTT
CDR3 protein: CSAVPGDTGELFF

D gene: -
V gene: TRBV10-3
clone size: -
J gene: TRBJ1-1
CDR3 DNA: TGTGCCATCAGTGAAAGGGGGTTAAGTGAAGCTTTCTTT
CDR3 protein: CAISERGLSEAFF

D gene: TRBD2
V gene: TRBV29-1
clone size: many
J gene: TRBJ2-5
CDR3 DNA: TGCAGCGTGGGGACTAGCGGGAGTTGGCAAGAGACCCAGTACTTC
CDR3 protein: CSVGTSGSWQETQYF

D gene: -
V gene: TRBV30
clone size: many
J gene: TRBJ1-1
CDR3 DNA: TGTGCCTGGAGTGGGGAGGTCTCTGAAGCTTTCTTT
CDR3 protein: CAWSGEVSEAFF

D gene: TRBD1
V gene: TRBV28
clone size: many
J gene: TRBJ2-3
CDR3 DNA: TGTGCCAGCAGTTCATATACTGTAGGGACAGGGGGAGATACGCAGTATTTT
CDR3 protein: CASSSYTVGTGGDTQYF